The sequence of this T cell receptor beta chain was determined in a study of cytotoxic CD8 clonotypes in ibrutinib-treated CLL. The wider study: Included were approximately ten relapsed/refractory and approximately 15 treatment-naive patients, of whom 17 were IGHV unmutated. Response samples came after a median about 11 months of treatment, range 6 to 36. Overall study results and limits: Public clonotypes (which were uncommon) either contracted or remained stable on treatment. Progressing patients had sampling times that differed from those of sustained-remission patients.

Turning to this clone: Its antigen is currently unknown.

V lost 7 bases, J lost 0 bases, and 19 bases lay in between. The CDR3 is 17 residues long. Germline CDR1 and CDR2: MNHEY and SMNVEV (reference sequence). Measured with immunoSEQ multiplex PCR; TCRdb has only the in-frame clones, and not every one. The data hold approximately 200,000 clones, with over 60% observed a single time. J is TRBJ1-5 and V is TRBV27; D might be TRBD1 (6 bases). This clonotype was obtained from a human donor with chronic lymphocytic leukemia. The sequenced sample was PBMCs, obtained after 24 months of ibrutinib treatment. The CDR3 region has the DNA TGTGCCAGCACCCCTTTTGGGGGGCCCGCTAGCAATCAGCCCCAGCATTTT. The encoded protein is CASTPFGGPASNQPQHF.